This T cell receptor beta chain was captured in a study of T cells in Graves' hyperthyroidism and ophthalmopathy. Germline-derived CDR1 and CDR2 are SQVTM and ANQGSEA. There are 13 residues in the CDR3. V was shortened by 3 bases and J by 2 bases, with 10 bases between the two germline ends. Investigators excluded patients with uncontrolled infection, other autoimmune disease, pregnancy or lactation. This clonotype was seen many times. Amplified regions were TCR beta CDR3 sequences from RNA transcripts. The HTBI primer set was used in a first-round RT-PCR of the TCR CDR3. Via MiXCR, TCRdb re-called the multiplex PCR reads, giving one row per CDR3 protein. The sample includes about 380,000 distinct CDR3 sequences, roughly 15% of them seen just once.

The chain is built from TRBV29-1 and TRBJ1-2; D possibly corresponds to TRBD1 (6 bases). This receptor was identified in a woman younger than 45 with Graves' ophthalmopathy. The specimen was blood. CDR3 amino acids: CSVDSQGNYGYTF. Here the CDR3 DNA reads TGCAGCGTTGATAGCCAGGGGAACTATGGCTACACCTTC. The full variable domain, in which reference TRBV29-1 and TRBJ1-2 provide the parts outside the CDR3, is SAVISQKPSRDICQRGTSLTIQCQVDSQVTMMFWYRQQPGQSLTLIATANQGSEATYESGFVIDKFPISRPNLTFSTLTVSNMSPEDSSIYLCSVDSQGNYGYTFGSGTRLTVV.